This T cell receptor beta chain was identified during a study of T-cell reconstitution after alpha-beta-depleted transplantation in children. The study, taken as a whole, reports: Most T-cell counts and diversity one year after the transplant came from T cells that were newly produced. Expanded graft clones, several hundred of them, were reportedly the source of alpha-beta T cells about two months after transplant.

In the case of this clonotype: What it binds is unknown.

Trimming cost V 5 bases and J 6 bases; bases outside gene matches: 1. There are 13 residues in the CDR3. Unique molecular identifiers were incorporated when the TCRbeta library was constructed. Via MiXCR, TCRdb re-called the PCR reads, giving one row per CDR3 protein. The sample includes fewer than 550,000 distinct CDR3 sequences, roughly 17% of them seen just once. The receptor's source is a boy under three years old who had a stem cell transplant for Wiskott-Aldrich syndrome, so the T cells may come from the graft donor. This sample comprised PBMCs, mostly from graft donor cells, obtained 360 days after TCRalphabeta/CD19-depleted stem cell transplant. V usage is TRBV12-3 or TRBV12-4 and J usage is TRBJ2-2; 9 bases agree with TRBD2. The CDR3 sequence: CASSRGGAGELFF. CDR3 DNA sequence: TGTGCCAGCAGTCGCGGGGGGGCCGGGGAGCTGTTTTTT.